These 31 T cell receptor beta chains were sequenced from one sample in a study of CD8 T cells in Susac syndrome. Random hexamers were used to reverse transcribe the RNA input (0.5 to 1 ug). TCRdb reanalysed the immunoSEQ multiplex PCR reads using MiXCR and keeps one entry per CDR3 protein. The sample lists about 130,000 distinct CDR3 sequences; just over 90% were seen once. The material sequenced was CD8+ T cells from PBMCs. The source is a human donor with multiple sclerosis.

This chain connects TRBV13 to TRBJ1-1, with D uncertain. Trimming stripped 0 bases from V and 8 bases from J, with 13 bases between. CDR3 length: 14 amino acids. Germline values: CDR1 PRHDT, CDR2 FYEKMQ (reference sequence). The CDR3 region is CASSLGRSPLEAFF. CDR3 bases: TGTGCCAGCAGCTTAGGCCGCAGCCCTTTAGAAGCTTTCTTT.

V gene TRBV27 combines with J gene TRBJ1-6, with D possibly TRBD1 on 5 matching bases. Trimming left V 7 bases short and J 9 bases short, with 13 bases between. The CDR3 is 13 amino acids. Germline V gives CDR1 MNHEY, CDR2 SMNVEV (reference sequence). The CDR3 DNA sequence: TGTGCCAGCAAGGCAGGGTTCGTTTCACCCCTCCACTTT. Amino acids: CASKAGFVSPLHF.

CDR3 residues: CASSVTAYEQYF. CDR3 DNA: TGTGCCAGCAGTGTGACAGCCTACGAGCAGTACTTC. The chain combines TRBV25-1 with TRBJ2-7, with D possibly TRBD1 on 5 matching bases. Germline CDR1 MGHDK, CDR2 SYGVNS. The CDR3 runs to 12 residues. The germline V and J ends were trimmed by 4 bases and 2 bases, with 6 bases remaining between them.

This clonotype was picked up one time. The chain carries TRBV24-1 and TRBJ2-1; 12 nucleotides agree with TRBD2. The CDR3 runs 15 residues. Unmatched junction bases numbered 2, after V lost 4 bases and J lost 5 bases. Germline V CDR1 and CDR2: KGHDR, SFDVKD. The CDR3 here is CATSELAGGNNEQFF. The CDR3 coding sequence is TGTGCCACCAGTGAACTAGCGGGAGGTAACAATGAGCAGTTCTTC.

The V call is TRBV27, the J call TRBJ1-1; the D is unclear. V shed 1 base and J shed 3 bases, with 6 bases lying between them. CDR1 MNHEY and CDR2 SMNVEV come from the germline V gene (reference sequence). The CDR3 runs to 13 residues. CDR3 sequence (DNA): TGTGCCAGCAGTTTATACGGGGACACTGAAGCTTTCTTT. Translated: CASSLYGDTEAFF.

CDR3: CSVPGPLGYTF. The DNA of the CDR3 is TGCAGCGTTCCGGGCCCCCTGGGCTACACCTTC. This chain connects TRBV29-1 to TRBJ1-2, with D uncertain. V was trimmed by 5 bases and J by 8 bases, leaving 12 bases between them. The CDR3 runs 11 residues. Germline V lookup: CDR1 SQVTM, CDR2 ANQGSEA.

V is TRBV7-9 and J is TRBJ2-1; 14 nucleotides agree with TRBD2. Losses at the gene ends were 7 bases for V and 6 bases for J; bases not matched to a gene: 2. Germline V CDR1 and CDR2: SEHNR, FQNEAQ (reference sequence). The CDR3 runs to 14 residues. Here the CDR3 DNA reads TGTGCCAGCAAAGGGACTAGCGGGGGCAATGAGCAGTTCTTC. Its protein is CASKGTSGGNEQFF.

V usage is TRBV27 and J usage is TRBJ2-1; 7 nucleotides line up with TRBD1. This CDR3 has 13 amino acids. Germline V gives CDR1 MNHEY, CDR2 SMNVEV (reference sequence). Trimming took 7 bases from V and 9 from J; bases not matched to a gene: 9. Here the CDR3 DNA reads TGTGCCAGCACCGAAACAGGGGTTCGTGAGCAGTTCTTC. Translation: CASTETGVREQFF.

CDR3 DNA: TGTGCCAGCAGTAAAAAAATCAGACAGAACACCGGGGAGCTGTTTTTT. It codes for CASSKKIRQNTGELFF. The chain is built from TRBV27 and TRBJ2-2, with no clear D. V was pared by 5 bases and J by 1 base, with 14 bases between. This CDR3 has 16 amino acids. Per the germline V gene, CDR1 is MNHEY and CDR2 is SMNVEV (reference sequence).

The CDR3 sequence is CASSWQESYEQYV. CDR3 in DNA: TGTGCCAGCAGCTGGCAGGAATCCTACGAGCAGTACGTC. This sequence joins TRBV7-9 and TRBJ2-7; no clear D. CDR3 length: 13 amino acids. V lost 4 bases and J lost 1, with 8 bases in between. Germline values: CDR1 SEHNR, CDR2 FQNEAQ (reference sequence).

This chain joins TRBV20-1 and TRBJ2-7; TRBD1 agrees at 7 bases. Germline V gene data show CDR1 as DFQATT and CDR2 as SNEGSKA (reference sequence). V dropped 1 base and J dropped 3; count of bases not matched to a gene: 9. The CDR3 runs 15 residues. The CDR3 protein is CSARAPGTEDYEQYV. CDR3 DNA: TGCAGTGCTAGAGCTCCCGGGACAGAAGACTACGAGCAGTACGTC.

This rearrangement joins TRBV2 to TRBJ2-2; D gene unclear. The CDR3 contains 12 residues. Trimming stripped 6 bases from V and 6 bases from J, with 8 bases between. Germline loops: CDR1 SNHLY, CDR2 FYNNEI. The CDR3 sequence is CASRGRPGELFF. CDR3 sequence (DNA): TGTGCCAGCAGGGGCCGGCCCGGGGAGCTGTTTTTT.

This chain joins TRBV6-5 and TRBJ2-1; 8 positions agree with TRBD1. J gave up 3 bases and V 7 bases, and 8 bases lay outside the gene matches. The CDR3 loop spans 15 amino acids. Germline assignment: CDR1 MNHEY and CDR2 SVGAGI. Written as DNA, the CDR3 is TGTGCCAGCACCCCTGCGACAGGGGACTACAATGAGCAGTTCTTC. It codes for CASTPATGDYNEQFF.

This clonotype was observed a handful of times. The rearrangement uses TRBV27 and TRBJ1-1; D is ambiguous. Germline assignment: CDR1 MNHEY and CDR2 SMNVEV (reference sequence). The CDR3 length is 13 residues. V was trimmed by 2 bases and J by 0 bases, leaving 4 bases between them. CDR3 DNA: TGTGCCAGCAGTTTACAGGTGAACACTGAAGCTTTCTTT. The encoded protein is CASSLQVNTEAFF.

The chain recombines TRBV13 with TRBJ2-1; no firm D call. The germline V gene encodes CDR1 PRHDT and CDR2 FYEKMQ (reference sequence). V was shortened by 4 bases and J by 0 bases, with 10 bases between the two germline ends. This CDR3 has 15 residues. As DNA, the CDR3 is TGTGCCAGCAGCTCGACACCGAGCTCCTACAATGAGCAGTTCTTC. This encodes CASSSTPSSYNEQFF.

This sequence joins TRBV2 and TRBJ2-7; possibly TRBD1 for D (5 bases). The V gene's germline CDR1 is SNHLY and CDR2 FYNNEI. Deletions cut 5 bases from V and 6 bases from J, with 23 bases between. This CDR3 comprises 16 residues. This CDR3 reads CASSRRPGQVWSEQYV. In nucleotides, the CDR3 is TGTGCCAGCAGTCGACGGCCCGGACAAGTTTGGAGCGAGCAGTACGTC.

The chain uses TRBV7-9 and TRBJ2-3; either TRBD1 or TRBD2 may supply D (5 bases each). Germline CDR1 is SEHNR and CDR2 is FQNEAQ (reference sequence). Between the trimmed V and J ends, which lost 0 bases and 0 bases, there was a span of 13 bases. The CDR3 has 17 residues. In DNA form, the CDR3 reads TGTGCCAGCAGCTTAGCTACGGGACCAAGAAGCACAGATACGCAGTATTTT. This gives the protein CASSLATGPRSTDTQYF. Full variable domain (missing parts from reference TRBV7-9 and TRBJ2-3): DTGVSQNPRHKITKRGQNVTFRCDPISEHNRLYWYRQTLGQGPEFLTYFQNEAQLEKSRLLSDRFSAERPKGSFSTLEIQRTEQGDSAMYLCASSLATGPRSTDTQYFGPGTRLTVL.

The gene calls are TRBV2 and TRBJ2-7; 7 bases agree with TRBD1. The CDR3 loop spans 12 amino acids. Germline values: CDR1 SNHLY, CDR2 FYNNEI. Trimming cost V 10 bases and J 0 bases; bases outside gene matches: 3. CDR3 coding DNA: TGTGCCAAGGGACAGACCTCCTACGAGCAGTACTTC. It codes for CAKGQTSYEQYF.

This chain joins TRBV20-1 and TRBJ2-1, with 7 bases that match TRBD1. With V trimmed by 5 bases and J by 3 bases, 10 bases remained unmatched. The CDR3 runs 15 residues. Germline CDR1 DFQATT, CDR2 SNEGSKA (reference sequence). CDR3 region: CSAPATGSFYNEQFF. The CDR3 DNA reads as TGCAGTGCTCCAGCGACAGGGTCTTTCTACAATGAGCAGTTCTTC.

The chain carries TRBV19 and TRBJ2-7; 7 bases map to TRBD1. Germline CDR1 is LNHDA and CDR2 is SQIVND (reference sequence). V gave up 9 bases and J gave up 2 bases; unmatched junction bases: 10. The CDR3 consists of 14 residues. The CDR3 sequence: CARDDRVTPYEQYV. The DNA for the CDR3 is TGTGCCAGGGACGACAGGGTAACCCCCTACGAGCAGTACGTC.

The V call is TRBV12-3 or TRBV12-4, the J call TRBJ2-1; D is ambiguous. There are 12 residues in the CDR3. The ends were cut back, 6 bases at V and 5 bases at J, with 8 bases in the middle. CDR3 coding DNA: TGTGCCAGCAGCCCAGCTAACAATGAGCAGTTCTTC. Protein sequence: CASSPANNEQFF.

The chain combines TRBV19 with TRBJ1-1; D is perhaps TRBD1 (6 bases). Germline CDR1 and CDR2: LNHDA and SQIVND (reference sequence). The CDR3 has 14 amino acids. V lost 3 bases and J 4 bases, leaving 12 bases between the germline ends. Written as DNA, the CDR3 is TGTGCCAGTAGTATGACAGGCTTTGGCACTGAAGCTTTCTTT. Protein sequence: CASSMTGFGTEAFF.

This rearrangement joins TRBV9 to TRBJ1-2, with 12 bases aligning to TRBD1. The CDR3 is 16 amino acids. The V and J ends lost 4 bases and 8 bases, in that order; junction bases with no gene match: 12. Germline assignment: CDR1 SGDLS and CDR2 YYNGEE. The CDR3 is CASSHSPGQGASGYTF. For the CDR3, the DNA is TGTGCCAGCAGCCACAGCCCGGGACAGGGGGCATCGGGCTACACCTTC.

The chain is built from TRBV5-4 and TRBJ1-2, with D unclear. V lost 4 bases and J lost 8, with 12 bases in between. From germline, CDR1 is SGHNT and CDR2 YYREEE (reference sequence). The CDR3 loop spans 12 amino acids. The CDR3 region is CASSPAPGGYTF. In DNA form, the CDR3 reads TGTGCCAGCAGCCCGGCCCCCGGGGGCTACACCTTC.

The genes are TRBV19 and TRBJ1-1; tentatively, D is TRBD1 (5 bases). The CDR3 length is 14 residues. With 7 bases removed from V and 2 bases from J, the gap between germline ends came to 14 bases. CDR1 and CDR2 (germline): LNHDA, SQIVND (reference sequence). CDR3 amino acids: CASMGWGTNTEAFF. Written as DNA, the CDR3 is TGTGCCAGTATGGGCTGGGGGACCAACACTGAAGCTTTCTTT.

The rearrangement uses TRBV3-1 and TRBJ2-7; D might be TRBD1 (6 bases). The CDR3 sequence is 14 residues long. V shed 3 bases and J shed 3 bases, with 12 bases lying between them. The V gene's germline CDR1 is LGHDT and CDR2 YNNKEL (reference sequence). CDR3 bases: TGTGCCAGCAGCCAGGGTGGGACATACTACGAGCAGTACTTC. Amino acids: CASSQGGTYYEQYF.

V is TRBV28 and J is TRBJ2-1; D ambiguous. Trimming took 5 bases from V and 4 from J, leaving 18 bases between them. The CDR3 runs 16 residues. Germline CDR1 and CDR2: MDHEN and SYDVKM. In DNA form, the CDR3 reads TGTGCCAGCAGTCCTCCGACCCCTATCCCGTACAATGAGCAGTTCTTC. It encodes CASSPPTPIPYNEQFF.

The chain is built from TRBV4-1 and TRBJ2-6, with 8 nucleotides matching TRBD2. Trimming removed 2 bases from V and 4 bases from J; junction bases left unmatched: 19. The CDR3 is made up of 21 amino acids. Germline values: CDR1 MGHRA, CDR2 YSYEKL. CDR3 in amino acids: CASSQTRREREYKAGANVLTF. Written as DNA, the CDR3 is TGCGCCAGCAGCCAAACCCGGAGGGAGCGGGAGTACAAAGCGGGGGCCAACGTCCTGACTTTC.

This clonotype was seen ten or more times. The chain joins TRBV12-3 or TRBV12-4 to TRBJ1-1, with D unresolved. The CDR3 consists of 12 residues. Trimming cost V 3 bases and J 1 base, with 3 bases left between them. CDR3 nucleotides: TGTGCCAGCAGTTTGGGGAACACTGAAGCTTTCTTT. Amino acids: CASSLGNTEAFF.

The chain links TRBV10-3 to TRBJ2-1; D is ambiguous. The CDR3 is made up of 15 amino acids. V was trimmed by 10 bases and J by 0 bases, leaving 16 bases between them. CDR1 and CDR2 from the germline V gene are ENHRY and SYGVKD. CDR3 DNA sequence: TGTGCCACCACCACCGACGCGAGCTCCTACAATGAGCAGTTCTTC. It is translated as CATTTDASSYNEQFF.

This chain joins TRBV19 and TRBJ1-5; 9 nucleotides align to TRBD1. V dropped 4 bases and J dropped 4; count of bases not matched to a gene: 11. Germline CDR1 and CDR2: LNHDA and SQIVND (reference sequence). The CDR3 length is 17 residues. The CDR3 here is CASSTSLGQGVNQPQHF. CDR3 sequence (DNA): TGTGCCAGTAGTACCTCCCTGGGACAGGGAGTAAATCAGCCCCAGCATTTT.